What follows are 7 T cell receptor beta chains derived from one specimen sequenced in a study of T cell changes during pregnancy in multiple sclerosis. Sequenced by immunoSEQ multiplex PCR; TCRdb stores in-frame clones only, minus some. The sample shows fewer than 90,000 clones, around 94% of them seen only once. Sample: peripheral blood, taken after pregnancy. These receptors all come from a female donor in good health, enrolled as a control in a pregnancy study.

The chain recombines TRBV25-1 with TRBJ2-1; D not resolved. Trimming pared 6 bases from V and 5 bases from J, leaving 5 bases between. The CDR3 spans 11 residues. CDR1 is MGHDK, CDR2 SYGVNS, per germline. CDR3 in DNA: TGTGCCAGCAGGGCCAACAATGAGCAGTTCTTC. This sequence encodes CASRANNEQFF.

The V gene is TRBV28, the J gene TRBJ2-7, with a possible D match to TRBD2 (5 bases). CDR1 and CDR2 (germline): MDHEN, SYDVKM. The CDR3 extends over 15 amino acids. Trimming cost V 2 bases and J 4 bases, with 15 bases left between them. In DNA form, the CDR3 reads TGTGCCAGCAGTTTAAGTCGGGGTTTAGGATACGAGCAGTACTTC. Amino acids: CASSLSRGLGYEQYF.

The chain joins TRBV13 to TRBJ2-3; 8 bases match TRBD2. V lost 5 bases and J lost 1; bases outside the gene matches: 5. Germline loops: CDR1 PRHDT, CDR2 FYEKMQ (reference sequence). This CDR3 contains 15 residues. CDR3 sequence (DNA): TGTGCCAGCAGCCTAGTGCGGGAGGGCACAGATACGCAGTATTTT. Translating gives CASSLVREGTDTQYF.

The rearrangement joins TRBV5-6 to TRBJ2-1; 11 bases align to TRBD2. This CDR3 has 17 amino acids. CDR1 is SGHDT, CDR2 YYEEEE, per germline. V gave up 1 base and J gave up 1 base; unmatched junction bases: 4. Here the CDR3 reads CASSLFVAGGSYNEQFF. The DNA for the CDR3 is TGTGCCAGCAGCTTGTTTGTAGCGGGAGGGTCCTACAATGAGCAGTTCTTC. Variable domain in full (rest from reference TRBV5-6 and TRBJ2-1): DAGVTQSPTHLIKTRGQQVTLRCSPKSGHDTVSWYQQALGQGPQFIFQYYEEEERQRGNFPDRFSGHQFPNYSSELNVNALLLGDSALYLCASSLFVAGGSYNEQFFGPGTRLTVL.

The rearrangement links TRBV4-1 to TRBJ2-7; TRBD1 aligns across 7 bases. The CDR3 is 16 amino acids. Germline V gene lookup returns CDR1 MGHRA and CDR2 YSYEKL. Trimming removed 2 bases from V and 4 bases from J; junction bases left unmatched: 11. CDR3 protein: CASSQIYRGRTYEQYF. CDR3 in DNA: TGCGCCAGCAGCCAAATATACAGGGGACGGACTTACGAGCAGTACTTC.

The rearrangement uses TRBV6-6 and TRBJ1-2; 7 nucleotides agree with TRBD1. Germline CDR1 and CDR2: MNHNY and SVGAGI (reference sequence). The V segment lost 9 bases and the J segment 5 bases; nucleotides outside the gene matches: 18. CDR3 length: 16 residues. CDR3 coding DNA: TGTGCCAGTACTACTTCCCGGGACAGACAACTGTATGGCTACACCTTC. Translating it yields CASTTSRDRQLYGYTF.

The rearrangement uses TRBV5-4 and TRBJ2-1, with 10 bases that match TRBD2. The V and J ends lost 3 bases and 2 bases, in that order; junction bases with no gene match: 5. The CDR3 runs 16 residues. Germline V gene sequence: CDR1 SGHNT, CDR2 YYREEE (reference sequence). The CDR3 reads CASSSTGTSAYNEQFF. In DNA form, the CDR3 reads TGTGCCAGCAGCTCGACCGGGACTAGCGCCTACAATGAGCAGTTCTTC.